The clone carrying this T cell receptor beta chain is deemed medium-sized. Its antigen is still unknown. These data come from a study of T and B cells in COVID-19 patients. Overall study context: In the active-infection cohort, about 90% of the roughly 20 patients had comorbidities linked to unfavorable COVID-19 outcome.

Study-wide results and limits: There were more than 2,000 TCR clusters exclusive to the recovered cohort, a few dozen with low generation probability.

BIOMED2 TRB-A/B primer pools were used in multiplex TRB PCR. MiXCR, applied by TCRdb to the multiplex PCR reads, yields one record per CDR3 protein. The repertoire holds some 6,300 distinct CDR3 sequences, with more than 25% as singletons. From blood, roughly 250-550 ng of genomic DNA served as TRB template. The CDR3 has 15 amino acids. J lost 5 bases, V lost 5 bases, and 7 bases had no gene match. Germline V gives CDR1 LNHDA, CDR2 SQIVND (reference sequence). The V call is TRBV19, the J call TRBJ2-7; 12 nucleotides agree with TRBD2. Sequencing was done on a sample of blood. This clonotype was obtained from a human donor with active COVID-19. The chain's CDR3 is CASSGGTSGSHEQYF. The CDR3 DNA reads TGTGCCAGTAGTGGCGGGACTAGCGGGTCCCACGAGCAGTACTTC.